Listed below are T cell receptor beta chains from one sample, sequenced in a study of CD8+ T cells in alopecia areata. Method: immunoSEQ multiplex PCR; TCRdb's copy keeps in-frame clones and lacks some. Among around 290,000 clones listed, 55% to 70% were seen once. The material sequenced was CD4+ T cells sorted from blood, taken at week 24, from a patient treated with tofacitinib. Receptors originate from a human donor with alopecia areata. Both conserved end residues are trimmed from each CDR3. Some rows have no size entry. The others give once, few or many, or a class for an expanded clone.

>NA|TRBV30|TRBJ1-1
AWMSQSGPRTLIEAF
>few|TRBV6-4|TRBJ2-3
ASSPEYRGADTQY
>NA|TRBV9|TRBJ1-6
ASSATGDSPLH
>NA|TRBV30|TRBJ1-2
AWRVQGSLNYGYT
>NA|TRBV6-5|TRBJ1-3
ASGSSGNTIY
>NA|TRBV28|TRBJ2-6
ASSLWTGAGANVLT
>few|TRBV5-1|TRBJ2-5
ASSSYPTGGETQY
>NA|TRBV2|TRBJ1-5
ASSDGTTGRQPQH
>NA|TRBV25-1|TRBJ1-1
ASVAVGHNTEAF
>NA|TRBV6-5|TRBJ2-5
ASSYSGSGETQY
>NA|TRBV5-5|TRBJ2-1
ASSVSRVREQF
>NA|TRBV28|TRBJ1-1
ASSRSGAMNTEAF
>NA|TRBV2|TRBJ1-5
ASSLQGSSNQPQH
>NA|TRBV27|TRBJ1-6
ASRSSAGRTNSPLH
>NA|TRBV7-2|TRBJ1-5
ASSNTGQQPQH
>NA|TRBV5-1|TRBJ1-4
ASSLARGTDEKLF
>NA|TRBV29-1|TRBJ1-4
SGAPGSTNEKLF
>NA|TRBV6-6|TRBJ1-2
ASSYPLQSNYGYT
>NA|TRBV4-1|TRBJ1-5
ASSQEQDNQPQH
>NA|TRBV2|TRBJ2-5
ASSVTGDLLETQY
>NA|TRBV30|TRBJ2-2
ARGQGANTGELF
>few|TRBV7-8|TRBJ2-3
ASSPSHPSTDTQY
>NA|TRBV6-5|TRBJ2-5
ASSYSEEETQY
>few|TRBV5-1|TRBJ2-5
ASSLVGGRWGQETQY
>NA|TRBV9|TRBJ2-5
ASSVKPQETQY
>NA|TRBV29-1|TRBJ2-5
SVEGDRGQETQY
>NA|TRBV23-1|TRBJ1-4
ASSQKTNEKLF
>NA|TRBV19|TRBJ2-1
ASSIDLVSGHNEQF
>few|TRBV30|TRBJ1-1
AWSEFLKAAF
>NA|TRBV5-1|TRBJ2-1
ASSLAGTGASYNEQF
>NA|TRBV14|TRBJ2-1
ASSPAGTRYNEQF
>NA|TRBV25-1|TRBJ2-3
ASSENAGTISTDTQY
>few|TRBV18|TRBJ1-4
ASSLLGTRDEKLF
>NA|TRBV5-6|TRBJ2-1
ASSSETRRGNEQF
>NA|TRBV2|TRBJ2-7
ASKEGGTEQY
>NA|TRBV29-1|TRBJ2-7
SVGTATSYEQY
>NA|TRBV5-1|TRBJ2-5
ASSLSAVGQETQY
>NA|TRBV7-9|TRBJ2-7
ASSLLRDRGVYEQY
>NA|TRBV29-1|TRBJ2-4
SVGGQGAIQY
>few|TRBV30|TRBJ1-2
AWGGTGHRVDGYT
>NA|TRBV9|TRBJ2-5
ASSSTEETQY
>few|TRBV29-1|TRBJ2-2
SVPRGAQDTGELF
>NA|TRBV15|TRBJ2-3
ATSRDWDRTDTQY
>once|TRBV27|TRBJ2-7
ASSSTTGGGEQY
>NA|TRBV30|TRBJ1-5
AWSAGRDSYSNQPQH
>few|TRBV7-6|TRBJ2-5
ASSLPGIGGQTQY
>NA|TRBV7-9|TRBJ2-7
ASSSGLLTYEQY
>few|TRBV6-6|TRBJ1-1
ASSLTRATDEAF